This entry lists 18 T cell receptor beta chains sequenced from one sample in a study of shared clonotypes between healthy human individuals. Profiled with immunoSEQ multiplex PCR; TCRdb holds only in-frame clones, not every one. The data show around 2.1 million clones, approximately 94% seen once. Specimen: naive CD4+ T cells sorted from blood. Subset noted: CD45RA+ positively selected. Every receptor here comes from a man younger than 30 in good health.

The table lists this clone with a count of one. Other DNA sequences in the same sample also yield this CDR3. This chain joins TRBV18 and TRBJ1-4, with D possibly being TRBD1 (5 bases). The CDR3 spans 13 residues. CDR1 and CDR2 (germline): KGHSH, LQKENI. Trimming left V 2 bases short and J 4 bases short, with 5 bases between. The CDR3 DNA is TGTGCCAGCTCACCAGGGGGTAATGAAAAACTGTTTTTT. Amino acid sequence: CASSPGGNEKLFF.

About this clone: In the same sample, other DNA sequences code for this CDR3. The rearrangement links TRBV6-5 to TRBJ1-2; D not certain. CDR3 length equals 13 residues. V was shortened by 2 bases and J by 5 bases, with 9 bases between the two germline ends. Per germline, CDR1 MNHEY and CDR2 SVGAGI. The CDR3 DNA reads as TGTGCCAGCAGTTACAGCGGGTTATATGGCTACACCTTC. Its protein product is CASSYSGLYGYTF.

A word on this clone: Distinct nucleotide sequences in the sample also encode this CDR3. The chain employs TRBV15 and TRBJ2-5, with 8 positions matching TRBD1. Germline V lookup: CDR1 LNHNV, CDR2 YYDKDF (reference sequence). Losses at the gene ends were 3 bases for V and 5 bases for J; bases not matched to a gene: 8. The CDR3 spans 15 residues. The CDR3 protein is CATSRDGQGRETQYF. The CDR3, as DNA: TGTGCCACCAGCAGGGATGGACAGGGTAGGGAGACCCAGTACTTC.

The gene calls are TRBV4-3 and TRBJ2-1; weak D call: TRBD1 (6 bases). Germline lookup yields CDR1 LGHNA and CDR2 YSLEER. V was pared by 0 bases and J by 7 bases, with 13 bases between. The CDR3 has 15 amino acids. This CDR3 reads CASSQDRTGWNEQFF. The CDR3 DNA follows: TGCGCCAGCAGCCAAGATAGAACAGGGTGGAATGAGCAGTTCTTC.

The chain is built from TRBV6-4 and TRBJ2-7, with a possible D match to TRBD2 (6 bases). Germline V gene sequence: CDR1 MRHNA, CDR2 SNTAGT. The V and J ends lost 4 bases and 5 bases respectively, with 15 bases between them. CDR3 length: 14 amino acids. CDR3 region: CASSGIGGFHEQYF. In nucleotides, the CDR3 is TGTGCCAGCAGTGGCATTGGAGGGTTCCACGAGCAGTACTTC.

In DNA form, the CDR3 reads TGTGCCAGCAGCCACGGACTAGCGGGAGACAGTGAGCAGTTCTTC. Translating it yields CASSHGLAGDSEQFF. The chain is built from TRBV9 and TRBJ2-1, with 13 bases aligning to TRBD2. Germline assignment: CDR1 SGDLS and CDR2 YYNGEE. The CDR3 has 15 amino acids. The ends lost 4 bases at V and 9 bases at J; junction bases unmatched: 7.

The CDR3 bases are TGCGCCAGCACCTCCACGGTGGGGGGAGAGTCGTGCGAGCAGTACTTC. Its protein is CASTSTVGGESCEQYF. V and J are TRBV10-1 and TRBJ2-7, with D maybe TRBD2 (6 bases). CDR3 length equals 16 residues. Per the germline V gene, CDR1 is WNHNN and CDR2 is SYGVQD (reference sequence). The V end lost 7 bases, the J end lost 6 bases, and 25 bases lay between the germline ends.

The rearrangement links TRBV7-3 to TRBJ2-3, with TRBD2 as a possible D gene (5 bases). Germline CDR1 SGHTA, CDR2 FQGTGA. The germline V and J ends were trimmed by 5 bases and 2 bases, with 17 bases remaining between them. This CDR3 contains 16 residues. CDR3 in DNA: TGTGCCAGCAGCCCATACCCTGGGAGCTCCACAGATACGCAGTATTTT. Protein: CASSPYPGSSTDTQYF.

The chain combines TRBV5-1 with TRBJ2-1, with TRBD2 matching over 11 bases. The CDR3 runs 18 residues. Losses at the gene ends were 0 bases for V and 9 bases for J; bases not matched to a gene: 14. Germline CDR1 SGHRS, CDR2 YFSETQ. CDR3 coding DNA: TGCGCCAGCAGCTTGGCCGCTAGCGGGAGGCCCGGGGGGGCTGAGCAGTTCTTC. Its protein is CASSLAASGRPGGAEQFF.

This chain uses TRBV30 with TRBJ1-1; tentatively, D is TRBD1 (6 bases). CDR1 is GTSNPN and CDR2 is SVGIG in the germline V gene (reference sequence). Trimming took 3 bases from V and 7 from J, leaving 15 bases between them. The CDR3 covers 13 residues. CDR3 coding DNA: TGTGCCTGGAGCGGTGGGGGCTCGATTGAAGCTTTCTTT. It encodes CAWSGGGSIEAFF.

On this clone: The junction departs from the called germline gene at one end, perhaps through a read error. The genes are TRBV7-7 and TRBJ2-5; no firm D call. CDR3 size: 14 residues. In germline, CDR1 is SSHAT, CDR2 FNYEAQ (reference sequence). The CDR3 DNA reads TGTGCTAGCAGCTTAGGTGGGAAGGAGGAGACCCAGTACTTC. Its translation: CASSLGGKEETQYF.

The V and J genes are TRBV28 and TRBJ2-5, with D perhaps matching TRBD2 (7 bases). CDR3 length: 14 residues. CDR1 and CDR2 from the germline V gene are MDHEN and SYDVKM. Trimming removed 5 bases from V and 4 bases from J, with 14 bases in between. For the CDR3, the DNA is TGTGCCAGCAGTACCGGGGGGCGTGGAGAGACCCAGTACTTC. This sequence encodes CASSTGGRGETQYF.

The chain employs TRBV5-1 and TRBJ2-7, with D maybe TRBD1 (6 bases). Trimming stripped 3 bases from V and 2 bases from J, with 12 bases between. Per germline, CDR1 SGHRS and CDR2 YFSETQ. The CDR3 length is 14 residues. The CDR3 DNA sequence: TGCGCCAGCAGCTCTGGACAGAGACCCTACGAGCAGTACTTC. Its protein is CASSSGQRPYEQYF.

Points on this clone: An end of the junction does not agree with germline; a read error may underlie this. The gene calls are TRBV29-1 and TRBJ2-3; no definite D call. The CDR3 has 12 amino acids. Germline CDR1 reads SQVTM; CDR2 reads ANQGSEA. The CDR3 loop is CSVEEAHGTQYF. The CDR3 DNA sequence: TGCAGCGTAGAAGAGGCACATGGTACGCAGTATTTT.

The CDR3 region is CASSQEQGPGTPPWQYF. The CDR3 nucleotides read TGCGCCAGCAGCCAAGAACAAGGCCCCGGGACCCCACCGTGGCAGTACTTC. The gene calls are TRBV4-3 and TRBJ2-7, with D tentatively TRBD1 or TRBD2 (5 bases each). Per the germline V gene, CDR1 is LGHNA and CDR2 is YSLEER. Trimming pared 0 bases from V and 9 bases from J, leaving 24 bases between. This CDR3 has 17 residues.

As regards this clone: Other DNA sequences within the sample encode an identical CDR3. V usage is TRBV19 and J usage is TRBJ2-6; D uncertain. V was shortened by 6 bases and J by 1 base, with 7 bases between the two germline ends. Germline values: CDR1 LNHDA, CDR2 SQIVND (reference sequence). This CDR3 spans 14 amino acids. CDR3 nucleotide sequence: TGTGCCAGTAGGTTGGGGTCTGGGGCCAACGTCCTGACTTTC. It is translated as CASRLGSGANVLTF.

On this clone: The sample carries other DNA sequences with the same CDR3. This rearrangement joins TRBV5-1 to TRBJ2-5; D perhaps matches TRBD2 (7 bases). The CDR3 spans 14 residues. Germline CDR1 is SGHRS and CDR2 is YFSETQ. V dropped 3 bases and J dropped 4 bases, with 13 bases sitting between them. The CDR3 region has the DNA TGCGCCAGCAGCTCCGGGGGGCCGGGAGAGACCCAGTACTTC. Translating gives CASSSGGPGETQYF.

The genes are TRBV5-1 and TRBJ2-7; D might be TRBD1 (6 bases). The V gene's germline CDR1 is SGHRS and CDR2 YFSETQ. The CDR3 is 13 amino acids. V lost 4 bases and J 2 bases, leaving 10 bases between the germline ends. Written as DNA, the CDR3 is TGCGCCAGCAGCAACAGGGTCACCTACGAGCAGTACTTC. This translates into CASSNRVTYEQYF.